The 17 T cell receptor beta chains presented below share a single source sample, sequenced in a study of response to subunit inactivated influenza vaccine. TCRdb ran MiXCR on the RT-PCR reads and lists one entry per CDR3 protein. The sample has about 570,000 distinct CDR3 sequences; over 9% are singletons. These sequences were also reported in another study, on T cells expressing NK-cell markers. Per that study: What made the TCR beta cDNA was 5'RACE template switching with UMIs.

The source was PBMCs from blood, collected on the day of vaccination. These receptors were taken from a man aged 50 to 60 who received an inactivated influenza vaccine.

The gene calls are TRBV7-2 and TRBJ2-2, with D perhaps matching TRBD1 or TRBD2 (5 bases each). The CDR3 has 14 residues. Germline V lookup: CDR1 SGHTA, CDR2 FQGNSA. Between the trimmed V and J ends, which lost 3 bases and 6 bases, there was a span of 11 bases. CDR3 sequence reads: CASSFIQGAGELFF. The CDR3, as DNA: TGTGCCAGCAGCTTCATTCAGGGAGCCGGGGAGCTGTTTTTT.

The chain links TRBV3-1 to TRBJ2-1; no firm D call. Germline CDR1 is LGHDT and CDR2 is YNNKEL (reference sequence). The V end lost 2 bases, the J end lost 9 bases, and 5 bases lay between the germline ends. The CDR3 consists of 11 residues. CDR3 coding DNA: TGTGCCAGCAGCCAATACGGTGAGCAGTTCTTC. This translates into CASSQYGEQFF.

The rearrangement uses TRBV20-1 and TRBJ2-7; D remains unclear. This CDR3 is 13 amino acids long. The germline V gene has CDR1 DFQATT and CDR2 SNEGSKA (reference sequence). Trimming shortened V by 4 bases and J by 3 bases, and 13 bases separated the two germline ends. CDR3 coding DNA: TGCAGTGCTATCAGTACCAGCTTCTACGAGCAGTACTTC. Its protein is CSAISTSFYEQYF.

The genes are TRBV6-1 and TRBJ2-7, with 11 bases that match TRBD1. The CDR3 covers 13 residues. With V trimmed by 11 bases and J by 2 bases, 5 bases remained unmatched. CDR1 MNHNS and CDR2 SASEGT come from the germline V gene. The chain's CDR3 is CAGGTGGTYEQYF. The CDR3 DNA is TGTGCCGGAGGGACAGGGGGTACCTACGAGCAGTACTTC.

The chain recombines TRBV9 with TRBJ2-7, with D possibly called TRBD1 or TRBD2 (6 bases each). Deletions cut 3 bases from V and 5 bases from J, with 21 bases between. The V gene's germline CDR1 is SGDLS and CDR2 YYNGEE. The CDR3 has 16 amino acids. The chain's CDR3 is CASSERGGLGADEQYF. The DNA for the CDR3 is TGTGCCAGCAGCGAACGAGGGGGGTTGGGCGCCGACGAGCAGTACTTC.

This clonotype was observed a handful of times. This sequence joins TRBV27 and TRBJ2-7, with TRBD2 as a possible D gene (6 bases). CDR3 length: 15 residues. Trimming took 2 bases from V and 3 from J, leaving 14 bases between them. Germline V CDR1 and CDR2: MNHEY, SMNVEV (reference sequence). The CDR3 region has the DNA TGTGCCAGCAGTTTAGACCGCGGGAAGAACTACGAGCAGTACTTC. Translation gives CASSLDRGKNYEQYF.

The chain has TRBV5-1 and TRBJ2-3; 9 bases align to TRBD2. V shed 5 bases, J shed 7 bases, and the junction held 8 bases outside the gene matches. This CDR3 is 14 amino acids long. From germline, CDR1 is SGHRS and CDR2 YFSETQ. The CDR3: CASSRSGSVNTQYF. CDR3 coding DNA: TGCGCCAGCAGTCGTAGCGGGAGTGTAAATACGCAGTATTTT.

The rearrangement joins TRBV7-9 to TRBJ2-1; 10 nucleotides match TRBD1. J gave up 4 bases and V 5 bases, and 5 bases lay outside the gene matches. This CDR3 has 15 residues. Germline CDR1 SEHNR, CDR2 FQNEAQ (reference sequence). CDR3 sequence: CASSDRGRGYNEQFF. The CDR3 nucleotides read TGTGCCAGCAGCGACAGGGGGCGGGGATACAATGAGCAGTTCTTC.

This clonotype showed up just a few times. The chain employs TRBV28 and TRBJ2-1; 9 bases agree with TRBD2. There are 15 residues in the CDR3. V dropped 4 bases and J dropped 5; count of bases not matched to a gene: 6. From germline, CDR1 is MDHEN and CDR2 SYDVKM. CDR3 residues: CASSSQSGGNNEQFF. The CDR3 DNA sequence: TGTGCCAGCAGTTCCCAAAGCGGGGGGAACAATGAGCAGTTCTTC.

A few counts support this clonotype. J is TRBJ2-2 and V is TRBV11-2; 9 bases match TRBD2. The CDR3 contains 18 residues. The V segment lost 7 bases and the J segment 5 bases; nucleotides outside the gene matches: 17. The germline CDR1 and CDR2 sequences are SGHAT and FQNNGV. The CDR3: CASKSEVLSGRSTGELFF. CDR3 nucleotide sequence: TGTGCCAGCAAATCAGAGGTTCTTAGCGGGAGATCGACCGGGGAGCTGTTTTTT. The full variable domain, completed using reference TRBV11-2 and TRBJ2-2, is EAGVAQSPRYKIIEKRQSVAFWCNPISGHATLYWYQQILGQGPKLLIQFQNNGVVDDSQLPKDRFSAERLKGVDSTLKIQPAKLEDSAVYLCASKSEVLSGRSTGELFFGEGSRLTVL.

The rearrangement uses TRBV20-1 and TRBJ2-7; 7 bases line up with TRBD1. V lost 3 bases, J lost 1 base, and 3 bases stayed unmatched. The CDR3 totals 13 residues. From germline, CDR1 is DFQATT and CDR2 SNEGSKA (reference sequence). The CDR3 loop is CSARGQTSYEQYF. For the CDR3, the DNA is TGCAGTGCTAGGGGACAGACTTCCTACGAGCAGTACTTC.

This clonotype was detected only a few times. V usage is TRBV27 and J usage is TRBJ1-5, with D perhaps matching TRBD1 (5 bases). Deletions cut 10 bases from V and 7 bases from J, with 17 bases between. The germline gives CDR1 MNHEY, CDR2 SMNVEV (reference sequence). The CDR3 runs 13 residues. DNA for the CDR3: TGTGCCACCGGACAAGTAGCAGGGCAGCCCCAGCATTTT. Residues: CATGQVAGQPQHF.

In this sample, this clonotype turned up many times. The chain has TRBV12-3 or TRBV12-4 and TRBJ1-5; D remains unclear. The V gene lost 1 base and the J gene lost 0 bases, with 10 bases spanning the gap. The CDR3 has 16 amino acids. CDR3 nucleotides: TGTGCCAGCAGTTTAGGGATAGGGAATAGCAATCAGCCCCAGCATTTT. Residues: CASSLGIGNSNQPQHF.

The sample holds many counts of this clonotype. CDR3: CASTQAGWGADTQYF. CDR3 bases: TGTGCCAGCACCCAAGCAGGGTGGGGTGCAGATACGCAGTATTTT. The rearrangement links TRBV7-2 to TRBJ2-3, with D perhaps matching TRBD1 (5 bases). Trimming cost V 7 bases and J 4 bases, with 18 bases left between them. The CDR3 covers 15 residues. In germline, CDR1 is SGHTA, CDR2 FQGNSA.

This clonotype showed up just a few times. This chain links TRBV20-1 with TRBJ2-4; D call uncertain. Germline CDR1 reads DFQATT; CDR2 reads SNEGSKA (reference sequence). V was trimmed by 3 bases and J by 3 bases, leaving 12 bases between them. CDR3 size: 14 residues. As DNA, the CDR3 is TGCAGTGCTAGGGTGCCAGCCCTCAAAAACATTCAGTACTTC. Amino acid sequence: CSARVPALKNIQYF.

This clonotype was counted only a few times. V gene TRBV12-3 or TRBV12-4 combines with J gene TRBJ1-2, with D maybe TRBD1 (6 bases). V was trimmed by 2 bases and J by 5 bases, leaving 12 bases between them. The CDR3 totals 14 residues. The chain's CDR3 is CASSLQGQRYGYTF. For the CDR3, the DNA is TGTGCCAGCAGTTTACAGGGACAAAGATATGGCTACACCTTC.

This clonotype appeared a few times. The CDR3 coding sequence is TGTGCCAGCAGCCCCGGGACAGTAGGGGCCAACGTCCTGACTTTC. It translates to CASSPGTVGANVLTF. This rearrangement joins TRBV28 to TRBJ2-6; 7 nucleotides agree with TRBD1. V shed 6 bases, J shed 4 bases, and the junction held 6 bases outside the gene matches. The CDR3 is made up of 15 amino acids. CDR1 is MDHEN and CDR2 is SYDVKM in the germline V gene. Filled out from reference TRBV28 and TRBJ2-6, the complete variable domain reads DVKVTQSSRYLVKRTGEKVFLECVQDMDHENMFWYRQDPGLGLRLIYFSYDVKMKEKGDIPEGYSVSREKKERFSLILESASTNQTSMYLCASSPGTVGANVLTFGAGSRLTVL.